This T cell receptor beta chain was documented in a study of blood T cell repertoires in COVID-19. Study overall: Nucleic acid was either cDNA or gDNA, and it came from T cells, B-cell-depleted T cells, or PBMCs.

The CDR3 covers 14 residues. The germline CDR1 and CDR2 sequences are ENHRY and SYGVKD. Trimming cost V 6 bases and J 3 bases, with 14 bases left between them. Some clones are missing from TCRdb's copy, which holds only in-frame ones; the method was immunoSEQ multiplex PCR. The repertoire includes about 190,000 clones, 88% of them detected once, and 5% to 8% sits in the top ten. Sequencing input: peripheral blood. The chain recombines TRBV10-3 with TRBJ1-1; maybe TRBD1 (5 bases). This clonotype was obtained from a woman aged 40-49 years who had recovered from COVID-19. The CDR3 loop reads CAISPGGYDTEAFF. The CDR3 bases are TGTGCCATCAGCCCCGGGGGGTATGACACTGAAGCTTTCTTT.